This TCR beta chain was identified in a study of T cell responses to AZD1222 COVID-19 vaccine. Turning to the study itself: Doses given second, at about 4 or about 12 weeks, were pooled.

The length of the CDR3 is 15 residues. Trimming cost V 0 bases and J 7 bases, with 12 bases left between them. Per germline, CDR1 MRHNA and CDR2 SNTAGT. In its sample, this clone was seen a few times. What it binds is unknown. Generated by immunoSEQ multiplex PCR, the TCRdb table keeps only in-frame clones and is missing some. The sample holds some 150,000 clones, about nine tenths seen once. Study-level findings and limits: The breadth and depth of Spike-specific TCRs increased once two AZD1222 doses had been given. Baseline antibody screening turned up just a handful of seropositive AZD1222 recipients. The repertoires were collected only after the peak T cell response.

This chain connects TRBV6-4 to TRBJ2-2; perhaps TRBD1 as D (6 bases). This clonotype originated in an adult in good health. Here the sequenced sample was peripheral blood, taken on day 0 of AZD1222 vaccination. The CDR3 region has the DNA TGTGCCAGCAGTGACTCGGGCAGGGGTAGCGGGGAGCTGTTTTTT. This gives the protein CASSDSGRGSGELFF.